Listed here is a single T cell receptor beta chain. Under the authors' procedure: Using reference gene primer amplification, nucleated cell counts were estimated. Libraries were prepared by immunoSEQ multiplex PCR; TCRdb keeps only in-frame clonotypes and omits some of them. The V and J calls and clone size are taken from that table; D and trimming were inferred from the DNA. The data hold 230,000 or so clones, with roughly nine tenths observed a single time. These data originate in a study of blood T cell repertoires in COVID-19. Background on the study: The origin of the acute and convalescent COVID-19 samples was the United States, Italy and Spain. The cDNA or gDNA used as material had been derived from T cells, B-cell-depleted T cells, or PBMCs.

Trimming at V came to 4 bases and at J to 7 bases, leaving 11 bases not matched to a gene. From germline, CDR1 is SQVTM and CDR2 ANQGSEA. The CDR3 contains 14 residues. This clonotype was sampled from a woman aged 40 to 50 who had recovered from COVID-19. The chain combines TRBV29-1 with TRBJ2-5; 8 nucleotides match TRBD1. Sequences were obtained from peripheral blood. CDR3 nucleotides: TGCAGCGTTGGACAGGGGTCACTAGGAGGGACCCAGTACTTC. Its protein product is CSVGQGSLGGTQYF.